These 25 T cell receptor beta chains originate from one sample sequenced in a study of identical twins. TCRdb re-called the 5' RACE reads with MiXCR, one entry per CDR3 protein. Of 350,000 to 600,000 distinct CDR3 sequences in the sample, 14% are singletons; the top ten hold 0.5% to 0.65%. In addition, the sample was reused for a study of yellow fever vaccine responses in identical twins.

The sample consisted of CD4+ T cells sorted from blood. These receptors came from a young woman in good health.

This clonotype was found a few times. The chain carries TRBV12-3 or TRBV12-4 and TRBJ2-2; D may match TRBD1 or TRBD2 (6 bases each). This CDR3 has 11 amino acids. V lost 8 bases and J lost 8, with 9 bases in between. The DNA for the CDR3 is TGTGCCAGCCGGGGGCGTGGGGAGCTGTTTTTT. Its protein product is CASRGRGELFF.

The table lists this clonotype with many counts. The CDR3 coding sequence is TGCGCCAGCAGCTTGGAACAGTCAGTAGATACGCAGTATTTT. Translated: CASSLEQSVDTQYF. J is TRBJ2-3 and V is TRBV5-1; D gene unclear. V lost 0 bases and J lost 5, with 10 bases in between. The CDR3 consists of 14 residues. CDR1 and CDR2 from the germline V gene are SGHRS and YFSETQ.

This clonotype was seen at least ten times. The chain joins TRBV6-2 or TRBV6-3 to TRBJ2-7; D may be TRBD1 (7 bases). The V and J ends lost 5 bases and 0 bases respectively, with 17 bases between them. CDR1 is MNHEY and CDR2 is SVGEGT in the germline V gene. The CDR3 spans 16 residues. The CDR3 here is CASSPQQGGGSYEQYF. The CDR3 DNA is TGTGCCAGCAGTCCCCAGCAGGGGGGAGGCTCCTACGAGCAGTACTTC.

V is TRBV7-9 and J is TRBJ2-3, with D possibly matching TRBD2 (6 bases). With 3 bases removed from V and 3 bases from J, the gap between germline ends came to 10 bases. Germline V gene sequence: CDR1 SEHNR, CDR2 FQNEAQ (reference sequence). The CDR3 runs 14 residues. DNA of the CDR3: TGTGCCAGCAGCTTGAGTAGCGGAACAGATACGCAGTATTTT. It codes for CASSLSSGTDTQYF.

The gene calls are TRBV11-1 and TRBJ2-1, with D perhaps TRBD1 (6 bases). V lost 6 bases and J lost 4, with 19 bases in between. This CDR3 is 16 amino acids long. Per germline, CDR1 SGHAT and CDR2 FQDESV (reference sequence). CDR3 nucleotide sequence: TGTGCCAGCAGACATCTTGGGGACACTTTATACAATGAGCAGTTCTTC. Protein sequence: CASRHLGDTLYNEQFF.

The chain links TRBV7-2 to TRBJ1-2; 7 nucleotides match TRBD1. Per germline, CDR1 SGHTA and CDR2 FQGNSA. This CDR3 is built from 16 residues. Trimming cost V 5 bases and J 2 bases; bases outside gene matches: 11. CDR3 nucleotides: TGTGCCAGCAGCCCAGGGGGGGGACAGCCCAACTATGGCTACACCTTC. It encodes CASSPGGGQPNYGYTF.

This clonotype has more than one count but fewer than ten. V and J are TRBV13 and TRBJ2-1, with TRBD1 matching 7 bases. V lost 7 bases to trimming and J lost 6 bases; unmatched junction nucleotides: 18. The CDR3 has 17 amino acids. The V gene's germline CDR1 is PRHDT and CDR2 FYEKMQ (reference sequence). Here the CDR3 DNA reads TGTGCCAGCAAGCGTACCCGAAGGGGCAGGGGGATCAATGAGCAGTTCTTC. The encoded protein is CASKRTRRGRGINEQFF.

The chain carries TRBV4-1 and TRBJ2-3; no clear D. The CDR3 length is 16 residues. Trimming left V 0 bases short and J 2 bases short, with 12 bases between. The germline CDR1 and CDR2 sequences are MGHRA and YSYEKL. The CDR3 protein is CASSQDLRVITDTQYF. DNA for the CDR3: TGCGCCAGCAGCCAAGATTTAAGGGTTATCACAGATACGCAGTATTTT.

The chain joins TRBV19 to TRBJ2-2; a weak D match, TRBD1 (5 bases). The V gene lost 1 base and the J gene lost 5 bases, with 11 bases spanning the gap. This CDR3 has 15 residues. CDR1 is LNHDA, CDR2 SQIVND, per germline (reference sequence). The CDR3 DNA sequence: TGTGCCAGTAGTATAGGCCCCAAGGGGACCGGGGAGCTGTTTTTT. Its translation is CASSIGPKGTGELFF.

This clonotype appeared many times. The V gene is TRBV18, the J gene TRBJ2-5; D is unresolved. This CDR3 comprises 13 residues. Germline V CDR1 and CDR2: KGHSH, LQKENI. Trimming left V 0 bases short and J 2 bases short, with 4 bases between. The CDR3: CASSPPEQETQYF. For the CDR3, the DNA is TGTGCCAGCTCACCACCTGAGCAAGAGACCCAGTACTTC. Looking up the rest from reference TRBV18 and TRBJ2-5 gives the full variable domain: NAGVMQNPRHLVRRRGQEARLRCSPMKGHSHVYWYRQLPEEGLKFMVYLQKENIIDESGMPKERFSAEFPKEGPSILRIQQVVRGDSAAYFCASSPPEQETQYFGPGTRLLVL.

This clonotype was detected many times. V is TRBV29-1 and J is TRBJ1-1, with D tentatively TRBD1 (6 bases). In germline, CDR1 is SQVTM, CDR2 ANQGSEA. V lost 6 bases to trimming and J lost 1 base, with 12 bases between them. The CDR3 has 13 residues. The CDR3 spells CSVGKTGNTEAFF. CDR3 coding DNA: TGCAGCGTCGGTAAGACAGGGAACACTGAAGCTTTCTTT.

This clonotype was counted between two and nine times. The gene calls are TRBV5-1 and TRBJ1-4, with unresolved D. Germline values: CDR1 SGHRS, CDR2 YFSETQ. V gave up 0 bases and J gave up 4 bases, with 4 bases separating them. The CDR3 is 13 amino acids. CDR3 region: CASSLGNNEKLFF. The CDR3 nucleotides read TGCGCCAGCAGCTTGGGCAATAATGAAAAACTGTTTTTT.

This clonotype showed up just a few times. The V and J genes are TRBV5-1 and TRBJ2-1; 7 bases are shared with TRBD1. This CDR3 is built from 13 residues. Germline trimming cut 4 bases from V and 7 bases from J; bases unmatched to any gene: 5. Germline V gene sequence: CDR1 SGHRS, CDR2 YFSETQ. CDR3 amino acids: CASSEGQRNEQFF. In DNA, the CDR3 is TGCGCCAGCAGCGAGGGACAGAGAAATGAGCAGTTCTTC.

About this clonotype: With a much larger clone just one base away, this may be a read error. This rearrangement joins TRBV10-3 to TRBJ2-1; D is possibly TRBD1 or TRBD2 (5 bases each). The CDR3 is 13 amino acids. V was cut by 4 bases and J by 3 bases, with 7 bases left in between. Germline V lookup: CDR1 ENHRY, CDR2 SYGVKD. CDR3 loop: CAISGDGYNEQFF. The DNA of the CDR3 is TGTGCCATCAGTGGGGACGGCTACAATGAGCAGTTCTTC.

The genes are TRBV4-3 and TRBJ2-1, with D perhaps matching TRBD1 or TRBD2 (6 bases each). Per the germline V gene, CDR1 is LGHNA and CDR2 is YSLEER. This CDR3 region has 13 residues. Trimming took off 4 bases at V and 8 bases at J, with 12 bases between the two ends. The CDR3 protein is CASSRRRGDEQFF. The CDR3 nucleotides read TGCGCCAGCAGCCGCCGGAGGGGGGATGAGCAGTTCTTC.

This clonotype was detected a few times. The chain couples TRBV7-9 to TRBJ1-5, with D tentatively TRBD1 (5 bases). Trimming removed 3 bases from V and 3 bases from J, with 9 bases in between. This CDR3 is built from 14 residues. The germline gives CDR1 SEHNR, CDR2 FQNEAQ (reference sequence). CDR3 bases: TGTGCCAGCAGCTTCCCAGGGAACAATCAGCCCCAGCATTTT. Its protein is CASSFPGNNQPQHF.

This clonotype was detected many times. The chain is built from TRBV12-3 or TRBV12-4 and TRBJ2-3, with unresolved D. With 4 bases removed from V and 2 bases from J, the gap between germline ends came to 4 bases. The CDR3 consists of 12 residues. CDR3: CASSWTTDTQYF. CDR3 bases: TGTGCCAGCAGTTGGACCACAGATACGCAGTATTTT.

This clonotype has just a few counts. The chain is built from TRBV18 and TRBJ1-4; no firm D call. The V end was cut by 5 bases, the J end by 8 bases, with 3 bases between. Germline V gives CDR1 KGHSH, CDR2 LQKENI. This CDR3 comprises 10 residues. CDR3 coding DNA: TGTGCCAGCTCAGCCGAAAAACTGTTTTTT. It is translated as CASSAEKLFF.

The CDR3 protein is CASSLPRITLYEQYF. Written as DNA, the CDR3 is TGTGCCAGCAGCTTACCAAGGATTACCCTCTACGAGCAGTACTTC. The V call is TRBV7-9, the J call TRBJ2-7; unclear D gene. CDR1 is SEHNR, CDR2 FQNEAQ, per germline (reference sequence). There are 15 residues in the CDR3. V was shortened by 2 bases and J by 3 bases, with 14 bases between the two germline ends.

The chain joins TRBV10-3 to TRBJ2-1; D may match TRBD1 or TRBD2 (5 bases each). The V end lost 2 bases, the J end lost 7 bases, and 15 bases lay between the germline ends. CDR3 length: 15 residues. In germline, CDR1 is ENHRY, CDR2 SYGVKD. DNA of the CDR3: TGTGCCATCAGTGAGCTTAGCGTCTGGGGGAATGAGCAGTTCTTC. Translating gives CAISELSVWGNEQFF.

The J gene is TRBJ1-6, the V gene TRBV5-6; no clear D. This CDR3 comprises 14 residues. V lost 0 bases and J 9 bases, leaving 10 bases between the germline ends. CDR1 SGHDT and CDR2 YYEEEE come from the germline V gene. CDR3 amino acids: CASSLGLSGSPLHF. The CDR3 DNA is TGTGCCAGCAGCTTGGGGCTGAGCGGTTCACCCCTCCACTTT.

The J gene is TRBJ1-1, the V gene TRBV28, with no clear D. Germline V gene sequence: CDR1 MDHEN, CDR2 SYDVKM. With 5 bases removed from V and 2 bases from J, the gap between germline ends came to 9 bases. This CDR3 region has 13 residues. The CDR3 nucleotides read TGTGCCAGCAGTCCCCCCCATAACACTGAAGCTTTCTTT. Translation: CASSPPHNTEAFF.

J is TRBJ2-2 and V is TRBV7-2; D gene uncertain. The CDR3 totals 14 residues. Trimming cost V 1 base and J 4 bases, with 7 bases left between them. Germline assignment: CDR1 SGHTA and CDR2 FQGNSA. This CDR3 reads CASSLEIGTGELFF. The CDR3 DNA reads TGTGCCAGCAGCTTAGAGATCGGCACCGGGGAGCTGTTTTTT.

This clonotype was observed a few times. This rearrangement joins TRBV24-1 to TRBJ2-1; D unclear. Germline V gene lookup returns CDR1 KGHDR and CDR2 SFDVKD. The V end was cut by 5 bases, the J end by 10 bases, with 14 bases between. This CDR3 spans 13 amino acids. The CDR3 loop reads CATSALTLGEQFF. The CDR3 DNA is TGTGCCACCAGTGCCCTCACCCTGGGAGAGCAGTTCTTC.

The chain uses TRBV21-1 and TRBJ2-7; the DNA was not used to check the table's D call, TRBD1. TRBV21-1 represents a pseudogene. The CDR3 is made up of 14 amino acids. In DNA form, the CDR3 reads TGTGCCAGCAGCAGAGCCTACCCGCCGCAGGGGCATCGCTTC. It translates to CASSRAYPPQGHRF.